What follows is one T cell receptor beta chain and its context. Its antigen remains unknown. Carried by the TCR beta cDNA libraries were unique molecular identifiers. Out of roughly 0.85 to 10 million T cells, about 510,000 cDNA molecules were generated. TCRdb independently ran MiXCR on the PCR reads; one entry per CDR3 protein. Here the sample spans around 500,000 distinct CDR3 sequences, 30% to 40% being singletons. This sample is drawn from a study of post-analysis software for immune sequencing data. Findings of the study overall: When patients were compared with controls, roughly five TRBV segments were more frequent, TRBV5-6, TRBV5-1 and TRBV20-1 among them. Among multiple sclerosis patients, normalized Chao1 diversity was significantly below that of controls.

Trimming pared 7 bases from V and 0 bases from J, leaving 10 bases between. The CDR3 is made up of 12 amino acids. Germline CDR1 is DFQATT and CDR2 is SNEGSKA (reference sequence). The source of this sequence is a girl between 2 and 17 years old with multiple sclerosis. The V gene is TRBV20-1, the J gene TRBJ2-7; possible D gene TRBD1, 6 bases. Sequences were obtained from blood. CDR3 DNA sequence: TGCAGTGGGACAGTCGTCTCCTACGAGCAGTACTTC. Its protein product is CSGTVVSYEQYF.